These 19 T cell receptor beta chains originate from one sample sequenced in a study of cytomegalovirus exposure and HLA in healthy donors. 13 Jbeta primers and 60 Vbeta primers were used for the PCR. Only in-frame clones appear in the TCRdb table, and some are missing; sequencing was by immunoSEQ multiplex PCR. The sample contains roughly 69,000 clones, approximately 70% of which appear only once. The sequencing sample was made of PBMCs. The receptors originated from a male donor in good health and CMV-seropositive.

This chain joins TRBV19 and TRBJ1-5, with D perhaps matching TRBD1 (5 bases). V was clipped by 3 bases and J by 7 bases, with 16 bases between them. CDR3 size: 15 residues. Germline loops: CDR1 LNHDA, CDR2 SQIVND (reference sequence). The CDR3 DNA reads TGTGCCAGTAGTATTCATAGGGGCGCGGGACAGCCCCAGCATTTT. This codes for CASSIHRGAGQPQHF.

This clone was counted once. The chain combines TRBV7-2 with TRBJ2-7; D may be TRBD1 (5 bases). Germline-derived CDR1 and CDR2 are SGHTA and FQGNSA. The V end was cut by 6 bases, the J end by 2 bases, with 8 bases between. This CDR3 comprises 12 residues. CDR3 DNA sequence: TGTGCCAGCAGGAAGGACACCTACGAGCAGTACTTC. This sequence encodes CASRKDTYEQYF.

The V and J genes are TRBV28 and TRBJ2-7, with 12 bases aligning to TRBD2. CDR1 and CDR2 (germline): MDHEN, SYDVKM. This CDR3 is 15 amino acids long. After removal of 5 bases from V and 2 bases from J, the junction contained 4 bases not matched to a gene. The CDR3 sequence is CASSRGTSGPYEQYF. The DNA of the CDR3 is TGTGCCAGCAGTCGAGGGACTAGCGGGCCCTACGAGCAGTACTTC.

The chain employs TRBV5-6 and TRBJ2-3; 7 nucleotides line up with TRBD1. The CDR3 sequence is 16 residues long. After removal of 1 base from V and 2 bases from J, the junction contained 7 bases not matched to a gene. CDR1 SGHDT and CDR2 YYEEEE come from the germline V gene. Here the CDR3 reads CASSLTTGRFTDTQYF. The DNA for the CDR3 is TGTGCCAGCAGCTTGACGACAGGGCGATTCACAGATACGCAGTATTTT.

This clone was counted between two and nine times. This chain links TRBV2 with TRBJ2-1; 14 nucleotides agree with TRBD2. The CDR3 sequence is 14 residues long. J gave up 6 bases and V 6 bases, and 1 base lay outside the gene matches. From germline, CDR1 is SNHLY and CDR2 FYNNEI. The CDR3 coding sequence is TGTGCCAGCAGCGGGACTAGCGGGAGCAATGAGCAGTTCTTC. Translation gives CASSGTSGSNEQFF.

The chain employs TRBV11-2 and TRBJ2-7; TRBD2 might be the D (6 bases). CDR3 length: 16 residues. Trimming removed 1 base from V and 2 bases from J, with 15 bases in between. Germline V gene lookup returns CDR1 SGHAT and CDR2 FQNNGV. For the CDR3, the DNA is TGTGCCAGCAGCTTAGGGAGACAAGCGGGCGCCTACGAGCAGTACTTC. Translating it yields CASSLGRQAGAYEQYF.

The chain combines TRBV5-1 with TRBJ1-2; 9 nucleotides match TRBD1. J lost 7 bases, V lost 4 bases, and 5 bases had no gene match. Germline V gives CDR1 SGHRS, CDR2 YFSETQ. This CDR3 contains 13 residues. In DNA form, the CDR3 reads TGCGCCAGCAGCCCAACAGGGGGCTCTGGCTACACCTTC. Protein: CASSPTGGSGYTF.

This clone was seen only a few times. The CDR3, as DNA: TGTGCCTGGAGTGTAAGGTCAGGGGGGTGGACTGAAGCTTTCTTT. Its protein is CAWSVRSGGWTEAFF. V and J are TRBV30 and TRBJ1-1; 7 bases are shared with TRBD1. Germline V gene data show CDR1 as GTSNPN and CDR2 as SVGIG (reference sequence). The CDR3 has 15 residues. J was trimmed by 5 bases and V by 0 bases; bases with no gene match: 9.

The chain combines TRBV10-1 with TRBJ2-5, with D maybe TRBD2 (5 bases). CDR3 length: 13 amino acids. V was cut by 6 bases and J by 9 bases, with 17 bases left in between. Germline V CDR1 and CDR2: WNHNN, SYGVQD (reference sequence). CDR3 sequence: CASRADGRAAQYF. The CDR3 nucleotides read TGCGCCAGCAGAGCGGACGGACGGGCGGCCCAGTACTTC.

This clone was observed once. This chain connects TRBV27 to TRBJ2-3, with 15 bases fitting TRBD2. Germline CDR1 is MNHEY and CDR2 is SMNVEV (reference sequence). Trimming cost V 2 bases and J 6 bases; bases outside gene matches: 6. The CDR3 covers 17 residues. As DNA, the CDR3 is TGTGCCAGCAGTTTACGAGGACTAGCGGGGGGGCCGGATACGCAGTATTTT. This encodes CASSLRGLAGGPDTQYF.

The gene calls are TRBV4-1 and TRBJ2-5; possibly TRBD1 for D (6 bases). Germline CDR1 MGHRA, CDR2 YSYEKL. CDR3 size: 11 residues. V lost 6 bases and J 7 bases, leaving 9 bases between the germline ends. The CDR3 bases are TGCGCCAGCAGTCTACAGGGGACCCAGTACTTC. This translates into CASSLQGTQYF.

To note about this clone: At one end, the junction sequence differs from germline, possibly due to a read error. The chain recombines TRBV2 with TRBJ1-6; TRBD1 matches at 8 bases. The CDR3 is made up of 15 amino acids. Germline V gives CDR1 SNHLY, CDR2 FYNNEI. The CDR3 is CASSEAGGAGSPLHF. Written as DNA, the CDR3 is TGTGCCAGCAGCGAAGCAGGGGGCGCAGGATCACCCCTCCACTTT.

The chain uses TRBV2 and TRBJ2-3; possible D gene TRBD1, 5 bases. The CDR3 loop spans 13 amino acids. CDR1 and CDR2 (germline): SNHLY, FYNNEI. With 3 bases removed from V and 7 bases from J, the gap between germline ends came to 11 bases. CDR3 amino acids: CASSDRVGNTQYF. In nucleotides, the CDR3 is TGTGCCAGCAGTGACAGGGTGGGAAATACGCAGTATTTT.

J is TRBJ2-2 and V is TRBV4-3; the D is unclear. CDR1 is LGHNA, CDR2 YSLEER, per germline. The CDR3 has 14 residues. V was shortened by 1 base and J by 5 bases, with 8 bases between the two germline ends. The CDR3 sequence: CASSQVGPTGELFF. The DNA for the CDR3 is TGCGCCAGCAGCCAAGTGGGCCCTACCGGGGAGCTGTTTTTT.

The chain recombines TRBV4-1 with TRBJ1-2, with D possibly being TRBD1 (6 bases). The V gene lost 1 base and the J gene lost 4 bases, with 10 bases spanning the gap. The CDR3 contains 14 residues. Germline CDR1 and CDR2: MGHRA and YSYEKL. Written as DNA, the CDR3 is TGCGCCAGCAGCCAAGGGACAGAAGGCTATGGCTACACCTTC. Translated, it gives CASSQGTEGYGYTF.

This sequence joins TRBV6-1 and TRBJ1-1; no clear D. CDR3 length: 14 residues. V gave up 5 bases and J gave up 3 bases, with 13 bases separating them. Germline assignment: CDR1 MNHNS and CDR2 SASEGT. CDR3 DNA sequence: TGTGCCAGCAGTCAGAGCGGCGCCTACACTGAAGCTTTCTTT. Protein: CASSQSGAYTEAFF.

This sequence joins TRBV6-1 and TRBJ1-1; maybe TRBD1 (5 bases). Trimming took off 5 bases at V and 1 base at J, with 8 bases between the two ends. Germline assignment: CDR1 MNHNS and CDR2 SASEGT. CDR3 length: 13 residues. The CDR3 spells CASSFRGNTEAFF. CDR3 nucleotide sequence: TGTGCCAGCAGTTTTAGGGGGAACACTGAAGCTTTCTTT.

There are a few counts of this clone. CDR3 bases: TGCGCCAGCAGCGCGCCGACAGGGCGAGGAAACACCATATATTTT. Protein: CASSAPTGRGNTIYF. This chain uses TRBV5-1 with TRBJ1-3, with 7 bases matching TRBD1. CDR1 is SGHRS, CDR2 YFSETQ, per germline. The trim removed 4 bases at V and 4 bases at J, leaving 8 bases unmatched. The CDR3 covers 15 residues.

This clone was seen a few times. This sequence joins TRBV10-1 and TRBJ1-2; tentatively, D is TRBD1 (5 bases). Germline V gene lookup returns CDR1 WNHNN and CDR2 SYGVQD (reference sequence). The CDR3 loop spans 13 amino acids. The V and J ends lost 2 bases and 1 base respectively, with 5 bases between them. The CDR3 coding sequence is TGCGCCAGCAGTGAGGACAGTAACTATGGCTACACCTTC. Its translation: CASSEDSNYGYTF.